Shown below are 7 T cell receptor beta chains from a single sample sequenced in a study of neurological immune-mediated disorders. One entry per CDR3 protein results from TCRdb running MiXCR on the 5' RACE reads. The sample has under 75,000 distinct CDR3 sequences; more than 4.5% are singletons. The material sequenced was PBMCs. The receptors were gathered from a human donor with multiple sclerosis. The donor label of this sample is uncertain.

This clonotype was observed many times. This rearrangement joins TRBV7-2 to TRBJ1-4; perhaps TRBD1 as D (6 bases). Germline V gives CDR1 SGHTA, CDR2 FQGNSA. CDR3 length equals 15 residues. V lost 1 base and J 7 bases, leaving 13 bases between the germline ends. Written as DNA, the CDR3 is TGTGCCAGCAGCTTAGGCGACAGGAGATTTGAAAAACTGTTTTTT. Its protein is CASSLGDRRFEKLFF.

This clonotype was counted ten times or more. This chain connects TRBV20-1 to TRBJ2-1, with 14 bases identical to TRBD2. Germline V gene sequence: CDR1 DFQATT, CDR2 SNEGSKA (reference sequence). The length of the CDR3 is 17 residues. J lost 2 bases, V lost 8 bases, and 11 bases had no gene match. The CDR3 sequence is CSLYGLAGGLTYNEQFF. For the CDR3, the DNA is TGCAGTTTGTACGGACTAGCGGGGGGCCTCACCTACAATGAGCAGTTCTTC.

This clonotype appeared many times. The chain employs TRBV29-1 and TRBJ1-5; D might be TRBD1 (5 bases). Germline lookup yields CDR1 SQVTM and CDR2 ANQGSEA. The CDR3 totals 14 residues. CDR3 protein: CRARRGLGHQPQHF. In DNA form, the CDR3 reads TGCAGGGCCAGGCGGGGCCTTGGGCATCAGCCCCAGCATTTT.

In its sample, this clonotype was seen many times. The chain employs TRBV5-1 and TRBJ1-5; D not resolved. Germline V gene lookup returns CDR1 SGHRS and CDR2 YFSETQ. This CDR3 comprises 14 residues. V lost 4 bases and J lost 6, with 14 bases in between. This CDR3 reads CASSPGPEGQPQHF. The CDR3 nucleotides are TGCGCCAGCAGCCCTGGACCCGAGGGTCAGCCCCAGCATTTT.

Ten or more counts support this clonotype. The CDR3 DNA follows: TGCGCCAGCAGCCGGACAGGGGCCGAGACGAACACTGAAGCTTTCTTT. This translates into CASSRTGAETNTEAFF. This chain connects TRBV5-1 to TRBJ1-1, with 9 positions matching TRBD1. Per germline, CDR1 SGHRS and CDR2 YFSETQ. This CDR3 has 16 residues. V lost 4 bases and J lost 1; bases outside the gene matches: 8.

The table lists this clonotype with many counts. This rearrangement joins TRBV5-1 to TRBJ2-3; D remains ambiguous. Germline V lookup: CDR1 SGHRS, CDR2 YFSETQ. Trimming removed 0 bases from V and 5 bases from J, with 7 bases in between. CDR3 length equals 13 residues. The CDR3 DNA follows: TGCGCCAGCAGCTTGGATCTGAAAGATACGCAGTATTTT. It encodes CASSLDLKDTQYF. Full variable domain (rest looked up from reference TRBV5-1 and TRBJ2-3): KAGVTQTPRYLIKTRGQQVTLSCSPISGHRSVSWYQQTPGQGLQFLFEYFSETQRNKGNFPGRFSGRQFSNSRSEMNVSTLELGDSALYLCASSLDLKDTQYFGPGTRLTVL.

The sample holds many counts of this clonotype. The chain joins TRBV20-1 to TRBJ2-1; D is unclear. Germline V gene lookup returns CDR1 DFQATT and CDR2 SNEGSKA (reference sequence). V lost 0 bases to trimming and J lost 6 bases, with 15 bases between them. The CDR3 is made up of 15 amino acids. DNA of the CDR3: TGCAGTGCTAGAGATGGGCGGCCCCCTCTCAATGAGCAGTTCTTC. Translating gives CSARDGRPPLNEQFF.